The clone carrying this T cell receptor (beta chain) was seen at least ten times. Each CDR3 protein gets one entry after TCRdb re-called the 5' RACE reads with MiXCR. The profile covers about 130,000 distinct CDR3 sequences, with around 9.3% appearing a single time and 2.5% to 3.5% taken by the ten largest. The entry originates in a study of CD8 T cells in ankylosing spondylitis. The junction had 4 bases not matched to a gene; V was cut back by 8 bases and J by 0 bases. The CDR3 is 14 amino acids. Material for sequencing was blood, either unsorted or a sorted T cell fraction (not recorded which). This clonotype was obtained from a male donor with ankylosing spondylitis or in good health (not recorded which). This rearrangement joins TRBV12-3 or TRBV12-4 to TRBJ2-7; 10 bases are shared with TRBD2. CDR3 in amino acids: CASLSGRGSYEQYF. Written as DNA, the CDR3 is TGTGCCAGCTTAAGCGGGAGGGGCTCCTACGAGCAGTACTTC.